The 18 T cell receptor beta chains below were found in one sample sequenced in a study of technical replicates of blood from several donors (dated by TCRdb to between 2016 and 2019). Preparation of the library involved the immunoSEQ multiplex PCR assay. Not all clones reach the TCRdb copy of this immuneACCESS table, which keeps in-frame sequences only. Checked studies attribute under half of the gap to unresolved V genes and leave the rest unexplained. Across this sample there are tens of thousands of clones, with about 89% seen only once. The ten most abundant clones make up approximately 4.8% of the sample. The sequenced sample consisted of PBMCs. These receptors all stem from a human donor in good health. Some clones in this sample may be carry-over from other donors' samples.

The genes are TRBV10-3 and TRBJ1-2, with TRBD1 as a possible D gene (5 bases). Trimming removed 10 bases at V and 6 bases at J, with 21 bases between. CDR3 length equals 14 residues. Germline values: CDR1 ENHRY, CDR2 SYGVKD. The CDR3 coding sequence is TGTGCCACCACGCAATCGACAGATTATAATGGCTACACCTTC. Translating gives CATTQSTDYNGYTF.

This chain links TRBV6-4 with TRBJ2-5, with 8 bases identical to TRBD2. V lost 6 bases to trimming and J lost 4 bases; unmatched junction nucleotides: 10. CDR3 length equals 15 residues. Germline-derived CDR1 and CDR2 are MRHNA and SNTAGT. The CDR3 spells CASSSGGTRGETQYF. In nucleotides, the CDR3 is TGTGCCAGCAGCTCGGGAGGGACTAGGGGAGAGACCCAGTACTTC.

The V gene is TRBV7-2, the J gene TRBJ2-3; D unresolved. The CDR3 runs 14 residues. Trimming removed 1 base from V and 2 bases from J, with 7 bases in between. Germline CDR1 and CDR2: SGHTA and FQGNSA. The CDR3 DNA reads as TGTGCCAGCAGCTTAGGTGTCTCCACAGATACGCAGTATTTT. This translates into CASSLGVSTDTQYF.

The chain recombines TRBV29-1 with TRBJ1-1; D possibly corresponds to TRBD1 (6 bases). Germline-derived CDR1 and CDR2 are SQVTM and ANQGSEA. The CDR3 runs to 13 residues. V lost 1 base and J 4 bases, leaving 10 bases between the germline ends. The chain's CDR3 is CSVEAGAVTEAFF. As DNA, the CDR3 is TGCAGCGTTGAAGCAGGGGCGGTCACTGAAGCTTTCTTT.

In its sample, this clone was seen once. The chain couples TRBV4-1 to TRBJ2-7; 9 bases fit TRBD2. This CDR3 has 18 amino acids. Trimming took 4 bases from V and 6 from J; bases not matched to a gene: 19. The V gene's germline CDR1 is MGHRA and CDR2 YSYEKL. CDR3 sequence reads: CASSRNLLRGGGAVEQYF. The DNA of the CDR3 is TGCGCCAGCAGCCGGAATCTACTCCGGGGCGGGGGGGCGGTCGAGCAGTACTTC.

The chain employs TRBV7-8 and TRBJ2-1; TRBD2 agrees at 8 bases. This CDR3 is built from 12 residues. J was trimmed by 10 bases and V by 5 bases; bases with no gene match: 4. Per germline, CDR1 SGHVS and CDR2 FQNEAQ. The CDR3 sequence is CASSGGGLEQFF. The CDR3 DNA reads as TGTGCCAGCAGCGGCGGGGGGCTCGAGCAGTTCTTC. Combining the CDR3 with reference TRBV7-8 and TRBJ2-1 gives the whole variable domain GAGVSQSPRYKVAKRGQDVALRCDPISGHVSLFWYQQALGQGPEFLTYFQNEAQLDKSGLPSDRFFAERPEGSVSTLKIQRTQQEDSAVYLCASSGGGLEQFFGPGTRLTVL.

The V and J genes are TRBV5-8 and TRBJ1-5; D gene uncertain. The germline V gene has CDR1 SGHTS and CDR2 YDEGEE. The CDR3 is made up of 16 amino acids. The V end was cut by 3 bases, the J end by 7 bases, with 20 bases between. The CDR3 spells CASSSRTTMAVQPQHF. The CDR3 coding sequence is TGTGCCAGCAGCTCTAGAACTACCATGGCGGTCCAGCCCCAGCATTTT.

The chain couples TRBV5-1 to TRBJ2-1, with TRBD2 identical over 7 bases. The CDR3 spans 15 residues. Germline V lookup: CDR1 SGHRS, CDR2 YFSETQ. Trimming cost V 2 bases and J 7 bases; bases outside gene matches: 9. The CDR3 coding sequence is TGCGCCAGCAGCTTTTCGGGGGGAAAGGAGAATGAGCAGTTCTTC. It yields the protein CASSFSGGKENEQFF.

The chain joins TRBV6-5 to TRBJ1-3, with 8 bases identical to TRBD1. V dropped 6 bases and J dropped 5; count of bases not matched to a gene: 9. Per the germline V gene, CDR1 is MNHEY and CDR2 is SVGAGI. This CDR3 is built from 15 residues. For the CDR3, the DNA is TGTGCCAGCAGACTACTGAGACAGGGGCGAAACACCATATATTTT. This sequence encodes CASRLLRQGRNTIYF.

The chain uses TRBV5-1 and TRBJ1-4; 8 bases align to TRBD1. The germline CDR1 and CDR2 sequences are SGHRS and YFSETQ. V gave up 2 bases and J gave up 4 bases; unmatched junction bases: 1. This CDR3 has 14 amino acids. CDR3 amino acids: CASSFGQGNEKLFF. The DNA of the CDR3 is TGCGCCAGCAGCTTCGGACAGGGTAATGAAAAACTGTTTTTT.

The CDR3 DNA reads TGTGCCAGCAGCTTAGGGACTTATACCTACGAGCAGTACTTC. This gives the protein CASSLGTYTYEQYF. The chain employs TRBV11-2 and TRBJ2-7, with TRBD2 as a possible D gene (5 bases). The CDR3 loop spans 14 amino acids. V was clipped by 1 base and J by 2 bases, with 9 bases between them. CDR1 SGHAT and CDR2 FQNNGV come from the germline V gene.

This clone was picked up a small number of times. J is TRBJ1-5 and V is TRBV28; 7 bases fit TRBD1. The V gene's germline CDR1 is MDHEN and CDR2 SYDVKM. The V and J ends lost 2 bases and 3 bases, in that order; junction bases with no gene match: 10. The CDR3 loop spans 17 amino acids. The CDR3: CASSLLKGGSVNQPQHF. The CDR3 nucleotides read TGTGCCAGCAGTTTACTCAAAGGGGGCAGCGTCAATCAGCCCCAGCATTTT.

CDR3: CSVEGRGGGPYNEQFF. The CDR3 DNA reads TGCAGCGTTGAAGGTCGTGGCGGGGGGCCCTACAATGAGCAGTTCTTC. This chain connects TRBV29-1 to TRBJ2-1, with 8 bases aligning to TRBD2. The CDR3 runs 16 residues. V shed 1 base and J 2 bases; nucleotides not matched to a gene: 7. Germline CDR1 SQVTM, CDR2 ANQGSEA.

Remarks on this clone: Mismatch with germline at one junction end may stem from a read error. The V and J genes are TRBV4-2 and TRBJ1-5, with D perhaps matching TRBD1 (5 bases). Germline V gene sequence: CDR1 LGHNA, CDR2 YNFKEQ. The CDR3 extends over 14 amino acids. The chain's CDR3 is CASNQATGESPQHF. CDR3 coding DNA: TGTGCCAGCAACCAAGCTACAGGCGAGTCGCCCCAGCATTTT.

The chain recombines TRBV5-6 with TRBJ1-2, with 7 bases lining up with TRBD1. Germline CDR1 reads SGHDT; CDR2 reads YYEEEE. The trim removed 2 bases at V and 4 bases at J, leaving 2 bases unmatched. The CDR3 contains 13 residues. This CDR3 is CASSLRDSYGYTF. CDR3 bases: TGTGCCAGCAGCTTACGGGACAGCTATGGCTACACCTTC.

This clone was counted between two and nine times. The chain couples TRBV15 to TRBJ2-7, with 8 bases fitting TRBD1. CDR1 is LNHNV, CDR2 YYDKDF, per germline (reference sequence). This CDR3 spans 15 amino acids. Unmatched junction bases numbered 4, after V lost 0 bases and J lost 3 bases. CDR3 sequence (DNA): TGTGCCACCAGCAGAGATAGGACAGGGATCTACGAGCAGTACTTC. It yields the protein CATSRDRTGIYEQYF.

This clone was picked up one time. The chain links TRBV7-3 to TRBJ2-7; TRBD1 matches at 8 bases. The CDR3 runs 13 residues. From germline, CDR1 is SGHTA and CDR2 FQGTGA. Unmatched junction bases numbered 8, after V lost 2 bases and J lost 11 bases. CDR3 amino acids: CASSLGLQGDKYF. The CDR3 DNA sequence: TGTGCCAGCAGCTTAGGCTTACAGGGGGATAAGTACTTC.

The chain uses TRBV6-4 and TRBJ2-3; TRBD1 aligns across 9 bases. This CDR3 is built from 16 residues. J was trimmed by 4 bases and V by 6 bases; bases with no gene match: 11. Germline lookup yields CDR1 MRHNA and CDR2 SNTAGT. DNA of the CDR3: TGTGCCAGCAGCGCTCAGGGGACAGGGTCTCCAGATACGCAGTATTTT. Translating gives CASSAQGTGSPDTQYF.